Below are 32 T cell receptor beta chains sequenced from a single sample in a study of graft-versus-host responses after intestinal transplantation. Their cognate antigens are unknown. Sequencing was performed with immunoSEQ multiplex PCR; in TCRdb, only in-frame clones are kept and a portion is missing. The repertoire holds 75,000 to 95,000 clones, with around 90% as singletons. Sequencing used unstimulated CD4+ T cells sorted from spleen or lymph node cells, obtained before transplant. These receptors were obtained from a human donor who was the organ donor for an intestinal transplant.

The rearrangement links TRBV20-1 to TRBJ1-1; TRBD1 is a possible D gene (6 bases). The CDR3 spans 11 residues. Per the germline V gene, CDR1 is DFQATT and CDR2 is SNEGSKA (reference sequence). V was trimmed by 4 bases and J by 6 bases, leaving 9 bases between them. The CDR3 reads CSATGTPEAFF. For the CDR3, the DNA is TGCAGTGCTACCGGGACACCTGAAGCTTTCTTT.

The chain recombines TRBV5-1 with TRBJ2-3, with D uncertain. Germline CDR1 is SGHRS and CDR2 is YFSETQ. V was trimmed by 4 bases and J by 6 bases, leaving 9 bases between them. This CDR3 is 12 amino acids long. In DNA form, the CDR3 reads TGCGCCAGCAGCACGCTCCGGGATACGCAGTATTTT. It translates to CASSTLRDTQYF. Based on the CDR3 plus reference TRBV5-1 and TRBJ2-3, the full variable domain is KAGVTQTPRYLIKTRGQQVTLSCSPISGHRSVSWYQQTPGQGLQFLFEYFSETQRNKGNFPGRFSGRQFSNSRSEMNVSTLELGDSALYLCASSTLRDTQYFGPGTRLTVL.

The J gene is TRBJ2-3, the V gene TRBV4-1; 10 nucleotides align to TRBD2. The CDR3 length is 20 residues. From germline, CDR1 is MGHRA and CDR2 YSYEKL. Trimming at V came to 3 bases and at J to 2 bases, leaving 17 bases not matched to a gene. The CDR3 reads CASSHQRISSGGIPTDTQYF. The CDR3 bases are TGCGCCAGCAGCCACCAAAGGATCTCTAGCGGGGGAATTCCCACAGATACGCAGTATTTT.

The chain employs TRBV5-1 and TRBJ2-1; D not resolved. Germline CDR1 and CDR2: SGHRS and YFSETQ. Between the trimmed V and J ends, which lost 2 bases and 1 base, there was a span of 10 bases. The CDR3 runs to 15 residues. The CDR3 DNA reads TGCGCCAGCAGCTTCGTGGTCAGTTCCTACAATGAGCAGTTCTTC. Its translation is CASSFVVSSYNEQFF. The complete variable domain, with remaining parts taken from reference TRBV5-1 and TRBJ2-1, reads KAGVTQTPRYLIKTRGQQVTLSCSPISGHRSVSWYQQTPGQGLQFLFEYFSETQRNKGNFPGRFSGRQFSNSRSEMNVSTLELGDSALYLCASSFVVSSYNEQFFGPGTRLTVL.

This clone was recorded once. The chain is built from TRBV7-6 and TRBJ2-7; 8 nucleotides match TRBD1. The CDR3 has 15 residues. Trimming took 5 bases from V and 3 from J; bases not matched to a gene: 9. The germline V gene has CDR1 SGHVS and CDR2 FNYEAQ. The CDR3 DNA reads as TGTGCCAGCAGCGCGCTAGCCGGGACAGGCTACGAGCAGTACTTC. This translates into CASSALAGTGYEQYF. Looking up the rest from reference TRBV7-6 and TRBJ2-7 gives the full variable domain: GAGVSQSPRYKVTKRGQDVALRCDPISGHVSLYWYRQALGQGPEFLTYFNYEAQQDKSGLPNDRFSAERPEGSISTLTIQRTEQRDSAMYRCASSALAGTGYEQYFGPGTRLTVT.

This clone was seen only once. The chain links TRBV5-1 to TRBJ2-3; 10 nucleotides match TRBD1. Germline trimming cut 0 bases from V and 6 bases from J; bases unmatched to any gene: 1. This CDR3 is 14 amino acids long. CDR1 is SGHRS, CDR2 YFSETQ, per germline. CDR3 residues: CASSLGTGGDTQYF. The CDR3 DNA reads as TGCGCCAGCAGCTTGGGGACAGGGGGGGATACGCAGTATTTT.

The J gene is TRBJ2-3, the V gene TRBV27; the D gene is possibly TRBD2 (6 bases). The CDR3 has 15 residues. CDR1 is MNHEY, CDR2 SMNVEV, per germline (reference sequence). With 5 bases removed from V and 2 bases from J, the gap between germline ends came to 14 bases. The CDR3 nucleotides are TGTGCCAGCAGTCCCGGGACTTGGGACACAGATACGCAGTATTTT. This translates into CASSPGTWDTDTQYF.

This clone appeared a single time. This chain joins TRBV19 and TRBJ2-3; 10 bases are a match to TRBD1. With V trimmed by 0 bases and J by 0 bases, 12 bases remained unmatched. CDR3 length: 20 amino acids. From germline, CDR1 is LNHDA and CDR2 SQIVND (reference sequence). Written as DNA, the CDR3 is TGTGCCAGTAGTATAGAATGGGACAGGGGCGTCCCTGCTAGCACAGATACGCAGTATTTT. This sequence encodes CASSIEWDRGVPASTDTQYF. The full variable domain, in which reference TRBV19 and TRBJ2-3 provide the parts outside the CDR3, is DGGITQSPKYLFRKEGQNVTLSCEQNLNHDAMYWYRQDPGQGLRLIYYSQIVNDFQKGDIAEGYSVSREKKESFPLTVTSAQKNPTAFYLCASSIEWDRGVPASTDTQYFGPGTRLTVL.

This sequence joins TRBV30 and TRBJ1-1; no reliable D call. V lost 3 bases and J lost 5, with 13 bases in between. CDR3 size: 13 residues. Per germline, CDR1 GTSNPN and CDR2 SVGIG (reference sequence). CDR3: CAWRPPAGTEAFF. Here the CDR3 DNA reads TGTGCCTGGAGGCCCCCAGCGGGGACTGAAGCTTTCTTT.

The CDR3 coding sequence is TGCGCCAGCAGCCAAGATTTGGAGCGGGAGCTGTTTTTT. Residues: CASSQDLERELFF. The gene calls are TRBV4-1 and TRBJ2-2, with D hard to call. V was shortened by 0 bases and J by 9 bases, with 8 bases between the two germline ends. The CDR3 runs to 13 residues. From germline, CDR1 is MGHRA and CDR2 YSYEKL.

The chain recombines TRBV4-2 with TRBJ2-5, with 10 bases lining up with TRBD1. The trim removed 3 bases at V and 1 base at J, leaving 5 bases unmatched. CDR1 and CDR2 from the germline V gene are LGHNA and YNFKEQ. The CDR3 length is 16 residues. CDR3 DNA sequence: TGTGCCAGCAGCCAGTGGGACAGGGGATCCCAAGAGACCCAGTACTTC. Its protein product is CASSQWDRGSQETQYF.

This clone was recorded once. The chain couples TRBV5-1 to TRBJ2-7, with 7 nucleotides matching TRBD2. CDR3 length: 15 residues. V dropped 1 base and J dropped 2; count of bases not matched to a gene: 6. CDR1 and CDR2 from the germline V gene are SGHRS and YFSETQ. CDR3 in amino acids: CASSLTPGTTYEQYF. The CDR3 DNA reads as TGCGCCAGCAGCTTGACCCCCGGGACTACCTACGAGCAGTACTTC. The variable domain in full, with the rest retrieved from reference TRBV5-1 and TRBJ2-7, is KAGVTQTPRYLIKTRGQQVTLSCSPISGHRSVSWYQQTPGQGLQFLFEYFSETQRNKGNFPGRFSGRQFSNSRSEMNVSTLELGDSALYLCASSLTPGTTYEQYFGPGTRLTVT.

The DNA of the CDR3 is TGCGCCAGCAGCCAAGTTACAGGGATAGGGTCACCCCTCCACTTT. Residues: CASSQVTGIGSPLHF. The chain links TRBV4-3 to TRBJ1-6, with a weak D call TRBD1 (6 bases). V dropped 1 base and J dropped 10 bases, with 14 bases sitting between them. The length of the CDR3 is 15 residues. The V gene's germline CDR1 is LGHNA and CDR2 YSLEER.

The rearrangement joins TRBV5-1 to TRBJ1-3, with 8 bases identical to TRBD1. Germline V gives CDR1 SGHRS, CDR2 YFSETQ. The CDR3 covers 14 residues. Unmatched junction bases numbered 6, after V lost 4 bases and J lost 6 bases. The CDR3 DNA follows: TGCGCCAGCAGCCAGGGACAGGAACAAAACACCATATATTTT. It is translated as CASSQGQEQNTIYF.

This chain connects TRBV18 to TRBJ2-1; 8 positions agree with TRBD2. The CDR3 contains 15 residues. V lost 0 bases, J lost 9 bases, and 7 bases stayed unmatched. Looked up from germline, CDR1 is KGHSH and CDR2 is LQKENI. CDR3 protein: CASSPPSGGPGEQFF. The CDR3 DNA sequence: TGTGCCAGCTCACCACCCTCGGGAGGGCCGGGTGAGCAGTTCTTC.

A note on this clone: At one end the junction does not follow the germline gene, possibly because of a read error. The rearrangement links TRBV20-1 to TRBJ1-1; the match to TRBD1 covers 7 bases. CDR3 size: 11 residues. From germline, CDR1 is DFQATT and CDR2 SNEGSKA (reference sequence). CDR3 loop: CSAVRDSIVIF. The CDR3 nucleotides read TGCAGTGCGGTCCGGGACAGTATAGTAATCTTT.

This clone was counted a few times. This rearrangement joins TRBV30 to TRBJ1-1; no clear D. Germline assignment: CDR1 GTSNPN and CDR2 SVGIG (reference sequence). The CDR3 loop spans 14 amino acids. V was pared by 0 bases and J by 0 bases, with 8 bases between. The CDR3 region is CAWSVLRVNTEAFF. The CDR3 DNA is TGTGCCTGGAGTGTACTCCGGGTGAACACTGAAGCTTTCTTT. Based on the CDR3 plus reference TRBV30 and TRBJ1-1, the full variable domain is SQTIHQWPATLVQPVGSPLSLECTVEGTSNPNLYWYRQAAGRGLQLLFYSVGIGQISSEVPQNLSASRPQDRQFILSSKKLLLSDSGFYLCAWSVLRVNTEAFFGQGTRLTVV.

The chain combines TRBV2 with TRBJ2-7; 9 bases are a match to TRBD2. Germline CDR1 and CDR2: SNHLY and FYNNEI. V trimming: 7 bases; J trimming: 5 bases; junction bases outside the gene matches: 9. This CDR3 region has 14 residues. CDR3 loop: CASKPRGLAHEQYF. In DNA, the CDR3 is TGTGCCAGCAAGCCCCGGGGACTAGCCCACGAGCAGTACTTC.

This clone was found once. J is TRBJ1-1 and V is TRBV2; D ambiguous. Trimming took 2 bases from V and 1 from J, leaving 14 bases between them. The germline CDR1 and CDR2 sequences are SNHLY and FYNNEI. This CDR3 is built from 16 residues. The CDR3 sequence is CASSERVEGSNTEAFF. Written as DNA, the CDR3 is TGTGCCAGCAGTGAACGGGTTGAGGGCTCGAACACTGAAGCTTTCTTT.

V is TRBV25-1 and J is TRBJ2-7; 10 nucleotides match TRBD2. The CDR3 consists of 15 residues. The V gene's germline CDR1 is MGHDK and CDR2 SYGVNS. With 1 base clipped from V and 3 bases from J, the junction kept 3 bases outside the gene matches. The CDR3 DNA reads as TGTGCCAGCAGTGAATCGTCTAGCGGGGGCTACGAGCAGTACTTC. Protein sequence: CASSESSSGGYEQYF.

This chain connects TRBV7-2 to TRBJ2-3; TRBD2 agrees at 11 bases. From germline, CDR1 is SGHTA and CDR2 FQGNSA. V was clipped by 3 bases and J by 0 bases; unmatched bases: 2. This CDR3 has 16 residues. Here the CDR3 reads CASSFRLAGSTDTQYF. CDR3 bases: TGTGCCAGCAGCTTTAGACTAGCGGGAAGCACAGATACGCAGTATTTT. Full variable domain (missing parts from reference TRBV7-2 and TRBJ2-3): GAGVSQSPSNKVTEKGKDVELRCDPISGHTALYWYRQSLGQGLEFLIYFQGNSAPDKSGLPSDRFSAERTGGSVSTLTIQRTQQEDSAVYLCASSFRLAGSTDTQYFGPGTRLTVL.

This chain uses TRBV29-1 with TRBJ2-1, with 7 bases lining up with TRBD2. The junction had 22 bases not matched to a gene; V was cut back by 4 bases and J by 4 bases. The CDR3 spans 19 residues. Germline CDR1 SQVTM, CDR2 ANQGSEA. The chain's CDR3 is CSVVFRFGGSKILYNEQFF. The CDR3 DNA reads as TGCAGCGTTGTTTTTAGGTTTGGCGGGAGCAAGATCCTTTACAATGAGCAGTTCTTC.

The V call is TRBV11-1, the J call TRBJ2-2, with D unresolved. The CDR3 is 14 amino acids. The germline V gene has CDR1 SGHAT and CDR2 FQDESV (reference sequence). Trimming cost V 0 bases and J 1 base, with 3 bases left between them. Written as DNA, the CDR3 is TGTGCCAGCAGCTTAGCCCTGAACACCGGGGAGCTGTTTTTT. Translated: CASSLALNTGELFF.

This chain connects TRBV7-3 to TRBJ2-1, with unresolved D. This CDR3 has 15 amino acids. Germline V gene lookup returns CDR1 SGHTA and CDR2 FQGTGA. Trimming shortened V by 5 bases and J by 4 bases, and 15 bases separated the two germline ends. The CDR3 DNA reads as TGTGCCAGCAGCCCCTCAACTTCTTTGTACAATGAGCAGTTCTTC. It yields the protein CASSPSTSLYNEQFF.

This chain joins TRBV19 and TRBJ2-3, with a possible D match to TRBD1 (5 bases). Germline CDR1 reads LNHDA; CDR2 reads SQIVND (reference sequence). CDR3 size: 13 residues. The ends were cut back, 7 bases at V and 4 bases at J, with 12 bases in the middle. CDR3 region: CASTPGPADTQYF. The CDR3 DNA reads TGTGCCAGTACACCAGGGCCGGCAGATACGCAGTATTTT.

The CDR3 spells CASSFRLATYNEQFF. The CDR3 region has the DNA TGCGCCAGCAGCTTTAGGCTAGCCACCTACAATGAGCAGTTCTTC. The rearrangement uses TRBV5-1 and TRBJ2-1, with a tentative D call TRBD2 (5 bases). In germline, CDR1 is SGHRS, CDR2 YFSETQ. Trimming cost V 2 bases and J 2 bases, with 11 bases left between them. The CDR3 totals 15 residues.

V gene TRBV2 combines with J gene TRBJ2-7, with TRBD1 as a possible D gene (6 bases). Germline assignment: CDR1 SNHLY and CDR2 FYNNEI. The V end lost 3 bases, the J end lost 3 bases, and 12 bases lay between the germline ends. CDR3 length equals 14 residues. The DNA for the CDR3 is TGTGCCAGCAGTGAGGCACAGGGTGACTACGAGCAGTACTTC. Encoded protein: CASSEAQGDYEQYF. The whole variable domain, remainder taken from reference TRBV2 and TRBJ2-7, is EPEVTQTPSHQVTQMGQEVILRCVPISNHLYFYWYRQILGQKVEFLVSFYNNEISEKSEIFDDQFSVERPDGSNFTLKIRSTKLEDSAMYFCASSEAQGDYEQYFGPGTRLTVT.

The CDR3 DNA is TGTGCCAGCAGTTCAGGGTTTCGTGGCTACACCTTC. Its translation: CASSSGFRGYTF. V usage is TRBV28 and J usage is TRBJ1-2; TRBD1 is a possible D gene (5 bases). V gave up 4 bases and J gave up 7 bases, with 10 bases separating them. The CDR3 sequence is 12 residues long. CDR1 is MDHEN, CDR2 SYDVKM, per germline.

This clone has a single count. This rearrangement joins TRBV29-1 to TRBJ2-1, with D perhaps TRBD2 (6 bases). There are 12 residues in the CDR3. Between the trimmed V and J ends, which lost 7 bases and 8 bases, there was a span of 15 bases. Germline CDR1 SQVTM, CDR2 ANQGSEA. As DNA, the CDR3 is TGCAGCGCTATGCGGGGTCAGCATGAGCAGTTCTTC. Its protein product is CSAMRGQHEQFF.

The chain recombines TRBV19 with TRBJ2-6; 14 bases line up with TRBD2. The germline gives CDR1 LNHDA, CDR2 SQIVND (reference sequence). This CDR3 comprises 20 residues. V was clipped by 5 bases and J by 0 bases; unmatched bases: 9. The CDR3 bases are TGTGCCAGTAGTCCACGGACTAGCGGGGGGCACACCTCTGGGGCCAACGTCCTGACTTTC. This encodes CASSPRTSGGHTSGANVLTF. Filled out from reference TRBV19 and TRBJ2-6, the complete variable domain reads DGGITQSPKYLFRKEGQNVTLSCEQNLNHDAMYWYRQDPGQGLRLIYYSQIVNDFQKGDIAEGYSVSREKKESFPLTVTSAQKNPTAFYLCASSPRTSGGHTSGANVLTFGAGSRLTVL.

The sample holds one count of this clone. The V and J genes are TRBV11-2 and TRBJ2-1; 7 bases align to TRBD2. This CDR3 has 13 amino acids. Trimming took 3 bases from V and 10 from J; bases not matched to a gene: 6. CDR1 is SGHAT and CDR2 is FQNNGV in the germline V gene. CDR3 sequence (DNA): TGTGCCAGCAGCTTCTCAGCGGGATGGGAGCAGTTCTTC. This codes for CASSFSAGWEQFF.

The CDR3 DNA reads as TGTGCCAGCGCACCCCCCCAGGGGGCCCTCGAGGAGCAGTACTTC. This gives the protein CASAPPQGALEEQYF. This chain connects TRBV27 to TRBJ2-7, with 8 nucleotides matching TRBD1. V gave up 8 bases and J gave up 7 bases; unmatched junction bases: 16. The CDR3 runs to 15 residues. Germline V gives CDR1 MNHEY, CDR2 SMNVEV (reference sequence).